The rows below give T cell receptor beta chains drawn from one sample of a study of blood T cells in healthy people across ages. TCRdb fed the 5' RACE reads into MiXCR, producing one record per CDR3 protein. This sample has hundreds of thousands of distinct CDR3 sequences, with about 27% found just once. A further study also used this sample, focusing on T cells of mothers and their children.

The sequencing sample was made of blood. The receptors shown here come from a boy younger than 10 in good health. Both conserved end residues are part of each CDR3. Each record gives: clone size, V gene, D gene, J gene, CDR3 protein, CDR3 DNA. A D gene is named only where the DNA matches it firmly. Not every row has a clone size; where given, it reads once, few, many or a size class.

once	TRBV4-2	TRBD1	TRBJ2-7	CASSYRDRERYEQYF	TGTGCCAGCAGTTACCGGGACAGGGAGCGCTACGAGCAGTACTTC
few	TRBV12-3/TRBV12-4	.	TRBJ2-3	CASSLAGITDTQYF	TGCGCCAGCAGCTTGGCCGGCATCACAGATACGCAGTATTTT
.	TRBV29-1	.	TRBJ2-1	CSVVLAGGYNEQFF	TGCAGCGTTGTCCTGGCGGGCGGGTACAATGAGCAGTTCTTC
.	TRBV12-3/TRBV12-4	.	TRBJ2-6	CASTPATGANVLTF	TGTGCCAGCACTCCAGCTACTGGGGCCAACGTCCTGACTTTC
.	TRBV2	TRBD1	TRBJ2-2	CAGRTGGIGELFF	TGTGCCGGAAGGACAGGGGGGATCGGGGAGCTGTTTTTT
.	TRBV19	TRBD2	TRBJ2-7	CASSISPSGVTYEQYF	TGTGCCAGTAGTATTTCCCCTAGCGGGGTAACCTACGAGCAGTACTTC
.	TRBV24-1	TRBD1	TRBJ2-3	CATSDPGGPSTDTQYF	TGTGCCACCAGTGATCCAGGGGGCCCCAGCACAGATACGCAGTATTTT
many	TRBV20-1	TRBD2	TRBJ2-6	CSASPFLADSGANVLTF	TGCAGTGCTAGTCCCTTCCTAGCGGATTCTGGGGCCAACGTCCTGACTTTC
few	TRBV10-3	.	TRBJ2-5	CATSNGDVQETQYF	TGTGCCACATCGAACGGGGACGTACAAGAGACCCAGTACTTC
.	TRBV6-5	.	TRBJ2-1	CASSYWTGDNEQFF	TGTGCCAGCAGTTACTGGACTGGGGACAATGAGCAGTTCTTC